Following are 30 T cell receptor beta chains from one sample sequenced in a study of cytomegalovirus exposure and HLA in healthy donors. With 60 Vbeta and 13 Jbeta primers, the PCR was carried out. Here immunoSEQ multiplex PCR was the method, and the copy in TCRdb shows in-frame clones only, minus some. Counted here are 80,000 or so clones, over 55% occurring once; the ten biggest clones make up about 5.7%. Sequencing input: PBMCs. All receptors derive from a man aged 25 to 40 in good health and CMV-seropositive.

The chain combines TRBV20-1 with TRBJ2-1; 10 bases fit TRBD2. Germline CDR1 reads DFQATT; CDR2 reads SNEGSKA (reference sequence). This CDR3 spans 11 amino acids. V lost 6 bases and J lost 10; bases outside the gene matches: 3. DNA of the CDR3: TGCAGTGCACAGCGGGAGGGCGAGCAGTTCTTC. Residues: CSAQREGEQFF.

The V and J genes are TRBV28 and TRBJ2-7; tentative D call: TRBD1 (6 bases). The CDR3 sequence is 17 residues long. Germline V gene sequence: CDR1 MDHEN, CDR2 SYDVKM. V dropped 3 bases and J dropped 5 bases, with 23 bases sitting between them. The CDR3 here is CASSFRPPRQVADEQYF. DNA of the CDR3: TGTGCCAGCAGTTTTCGACCCCCCCGACAGGTAGCCGACGAGCAGTACTTC.

The genes are TRBV7-6 and TRBJ2-3; 8 bases align to TRBD2. This CDR3 is 16 amino acids long. CDR1 is SGHVS and CDR2 is FNYEAQ in the germline V gene. J gave up 0 bases and V 5 bases, and 7 bases lay outside the gene matches. The CDR3, as DNA: TGTGCCAGCAGCGACCCCCCTAGCGGGAGCACAGATACGCAGTATTTT. This translates into CASSDPPSGSTDTQYF. The full variable domain, in which reference TRBV7-6 and TRBJ2-3 provide the parts outside the CDR3, is GAGVSQSPRYKVTKRGQDVALRCDPISGHVSLYWYRQALGQGPEFLTYFNYEAQQDKSGLPNDRFSAERPEGSISTLTIQRTEQRDSAMYRCASSDPPSGSTDTQYFGPGTRLTVL.

The sample holds a few counts of this clone. V and J are TRBV2 and TRBJ1-2, with D hard to call. The germline V and J ends were trimmed by 2 bases and 8 bases, with 9 bases remaining between them. Germline values: CDR1 SNHLY, CDR2 FYNNEI. CDR3 length equals 12 residues. Here the CDR3 reads CASSESSEGYTF. CDR3 sequence (DNA): TGTGCCAGCAGTGAATCCAGCGAAGGCTACACCTTC.

This clone was recorded a few times. This chain uses TRBV5-1 with TRBJ1-5, with D hard to call. Trimming removed 0 bases from V and 9 bases from J, with 16 bases in between. CDR1 and CDR2 (germline): SGHRS, YFSETQ. The CDR3 is 15 amino acids. The CDR3 sequence is CASSLVPGQVGPQHF. Written as DNA, the CDR3 is TGCGCCAGCAGCTTGGTACCAGGCCAAGTGGGGCCCCAGCATTTT.

The chain employs TRBV5-1 and TRBJ2-5; 11 bases are a match to TRBD2. Unmatched junction bases numbered 2, after V lost 2 bases and J lost 2 bases. CDR1 is SGHRS and CDR2 is YFSETQ in the germline V gene. This CDR3 has 15 residues. CDR3 residues: CASSFTSGGQETQYF. The CDR3, as DNA: TGCGCCAGCAGCTTTACTAGCGGGGGACAAGAGACCCAGTACTTC. The variable domain in full, with the rest retrieved from reference TRBV5-1 and TRBJ2-5, is KAGVTQTPRYLIKTRGQQVTLSCSPISGHRSVSWYQQTPGQGLQFLFEYFSETQRNKGNFPGRFSGRQFSNSRSEMNVSTLELGDSALYLCASSFTSGGQETQYFGPGTRLLVL.

The rearrangement uses TRBV18 and TRBJ2-1; maybe TRBD1 (6 bases). Germline CDR1 is KGHSH and CDR2 is LQKENI. V lost 5 bases, J lost 5 bases, and 10 bases lay in between. The CDR3 extends over 13 amino acids. The CDR3: CASSRGQNNEQFF. CDR3 bases: TGTGCCAGCTCAAGAGGACAGAACAATGAGCAGTTCTTC.

In this sample, this clone turned up once. This chain joins TRBV27 and TRBJ2-7; TRBD1 matches 9 bases. The germline V gene has CDR1 MNHEY and CDR2 SMNVEV (reference sequence). This CDR3 spans 15 amino acids. V lost 5 bases and J lost 5; bases outside the gene matches: 10. For the CDR3, the DNA is TGTGCCAGCAGTACAGGGGGCGCGGTCCCCCACGAGCAGTACTTC. This sequence encodes CASSTGGAVPHEQYF.

The chain combines TRBV27 with TRBJ2-3; 7 bases align to TRBD2. V trimming: 1 base; J trimming: 2 bases; junction bases outside the gene matches: 6. The germline V gene encodes CDR1 MNHEY and CDR2 SMNVEV (reference sequence). The CDR3 length is 16 residues. CDR3 sequence reads: CASSLLTGGYTDTQYF. The CDR3 bases are TGTGCCAGCAGTTTATTAACGGGAGGCTACACAGATACGCAGTATTTT.

The rearrangement uses TRBV2 and TRBJ1-2, with TRBD1 matching 8 bases. Germline values: CDR1 SNHLY, CDR2 FYNNEI. CDR3 length: 13 amino acids. The junction had 3 bases not matched to a gene; V was cut back by 6 bases and J by 3 bases. The CDR3 sequence is CASRGQVDYGYTF. Here the CDR3 DNA reads TGTGCCAGCAGGGGACAGGTCGACTATGGCTACACCTTC. The full variable domain, with the rest looked up from reference TRBV2 and TRBJ1-2, is EPEVTQTPSHQVTQMGQEVILRCVPISNHLYFYWYRQILGQKVEFLVSFYNNEISEKSEIFDDQFSVERPDGSNFTLKIRSTKLEDSAMYFCASRGQVDYGYTFGSGTRLTVV.

This sequence joins TRBV5-5 and TRBJ2-1, with 7 nucleotides matching TRBD1. Trimming cost V 1 base and J 0 bases; bases outside gene matches: 1. Germline lookup yields CDR1 SGHKS and CDR2 YYEKEE (reference sequence). This CDR3 region has 15 residues. The CDR3 coding sequence is TGTGCCAGCAGCTTGAGGGACAGCTCCTACAATGAGCAGTTCTTC. It specifies CASSLRDSSYNEQFF.

The chain is built from TRBV4-3 and TRBJ2-1; TRBD2 aligns across 11 bases. The CDR3 has 18 amino acids. Trimming cost V 0 bases and J 10 bases; bases outside gene matches: 14. Germline V lookup: CDR1 LGHNA, CDR2 YSLEER. This CDR3 is CASSQDRASGGLFLEQFF. CDR3 DNA sequence: TGCGCCAGCAGCCAAGATCGGGCTAGCGGGGGGCTTTTTCTCGAGCAGTTCTTC.

The chain recombines TRBV7-2 with TRBJ2-7, with no clear D. V was clipped by 4 bases and J by 0 bases, with 10 bases between them. CDR1 and CDR2 from the germline V gene are SGHTA and FQGNSA. The CDR3 contains 14 residues. The CDR3 nucleotides are TGTGCCAGCAGCTCCGCGTCGAGCTCCTACGAGCAGTACTTC. It specifies CASSSASSSYEQYF.

The CDR3 sequence is CASIFDRANTEAFF. The CDR3 region has the DNA TGTGCCAGCATATTCGACAGGGCAAACACTGAAGCTTTCTTT. The chain recombines TRBV6-1 with TRBJ1-1, with TRBD1 identical over 7 bases. V dropped 7 bases and J dropped 2; count of bases not matched to a gene: 7. This CDR3 contains 14 residues. Germline loops: CDR1 MNHNS, CDR2 SASEGT.

The gene calls are TRBV29-1 and TRBJ2-7, with D possibly TRBD1 on 6 matching bases. The CDR3 has 14 residues. V shed 3 bases and J shed 3 bases, with 15 bases lying between them. Germline lookup yields CDR1 SQVTM and CDR2 ANQGSEA. The CDR3, as DNA: TGCAGCGTTGATGGGTCAGGGGTAAACTACGAGCAGTACTTC. Encoded protein: CSVDGSGVNYEQYF.

The chain recombines TRBV9 with TRBJ1-3, with TRBD1 matching over 7 bases. Trimming took 2 bases from V and 1 from J; bases not matched to a gene: 6. From germline, CDR1 is SGDLS and CDR2 YYNGEE. CDR3 length: 16 residues. The CDR3 DNA follows: TGTGCCAGCAGCGTCCACAGGGGCGGGTCTGGAAACACCATATATTTT. Translated: CASSVHRGGSGNTIYF.

The rearrangement uses TRBV11-2 and TRBJ2-1; 8 nucleotides match TRBD1. V lost 4 bases, J lost 7 bases, and 9 bases stayed unmatched. This CDR3 region has 15 residues. Per germline, CDR1 SGHAT and CDR2 FQNNGV. This CDR3 is CASSYQGAQSNEQFF. The CDR3 DNA is TGTGCCAGCAGCTACCAGGGGGCACAGAGTAATGAGCAGTTCTTC. Full variable domain (remainder filled in from reference TRBV11-2 and TRBJ2-1): EAGVAQSPRYKIIEKRQSVAFWCNPISGHATLYWYQQILGQGPKLLIQFQNNGVVDDSQLPKDRFSAERLKGVDSTLKIQPAKLEDSAVYLCASSYQGAQSNEQFFGPGTRLTVL.

The chain links TRBV6-1 to TRBJ1-6; 7 bases are a match to TRBD1. V shed 0 bases and J 9 bases; nucleotides not matched to a gene: 5. Germline loops: CDR1 MNHNS, CDR2 SASEGT. The CDR3 length is 15 residues. The CDR3 DNA reads as TGTGCCAGCAGTGAAGCCGTGACAGGGATTTCACCCCTCCACTTT. Translated, it gives CASSEAVTGISPLHF.

This clone was counted a few times. The J gene is TRBJ2-3, the V gene TRBV23-1, with D possibly being TRBD2 (5 bases). TRBV23-1 has ORF status, its function being uncertain. CDR3 length: 14 amino acids. Trimming took off 4 bases at V and 4 bases at J, with 12 bases between the two ends. The CDR3 protein is CASSLSVAPDTQYF. DNA for the CDR3: TGCGCCAGCAGTCTAAGTGTAGCGCCAGATACGCAGTATTTT.

In this sample, this clone turned up a few times. The genes are TRBV29-1 and TRBJ2-7, with D possibly TRBD1 on 6 matching bases. The ends were cut back, 7 bases at V and 6 bases at J, with 22 bases in the middle. The CDR3 consists of 14 residues. CDR1 and CDR2 from the germline V gene are SQVTM and ANQGSEA. This CDR3 reads CSATGITEAGEQYF. The CDR3 coding sequence is TGCAGCGCCACAGGGATTACGGAGGCGGGCGAGCAGTACTTC.

The J gene is TRBJ2-7, the V gene TRBV5-1, with 9 bases matching TRBD2. V was clipped by 5 bases and J by 2 bases; unmatched bases: 5. Per germline, CDR1 SGHRS and CDR2 YFSETQ. The CDR3 length is 14 residues. The CDR3 loop reads CASSQSSGAYEQYF. CDR3 coding DNA: TGCGCCAGCAGTCAGTCTAGCGGGGCCTACGAGCAGTACTTC.

V usage is TRBV28 and J usage is TRBJ1-4; D may be TRBD1 (5 bases). Germline V CDR1 and CDR2: MDHEN, SYDVKM. This CDR3 spans 14 amino acids. The V end lost 3 bases, the J end lost 4 bases, and 9 bases lay between the germline ends. CDR3 sequence reads: CASSLSQGNEKLFF. The CDR3 region has the DNA TGTGCCAGCAGTTTGTCGCAGGGTAATGAAAAACTGTTTTTT.

By sample fraction, this clone is medium-sized. The chain joins TRBV11-2 to TRBJ2-7, with D hard to call. CDR1 SGHAT and CDR2 FQNNGV come from the germline V gene. The V end lost 1 base, the J end lost 6 bases, and 19 bases lay between the germline ends. This CDR3 is 16 amino acids long. This CDR3 is CASSLAVRKPEAEQYF. The DNA for the CDR3 is TGTGCCAGCAGCTTAGCGGTAAGAAAGCCAGAGGCCGAGCAGTACTTC. The variable domain in full, with the rest retrieved from reference TRBV11-2 and TRBJ2-7, is EAGVAQSPRYKIIEKRQSVAFWCNPISGHATLYWYQQILGQGPKLLIQFQNNGVVDDSQLPKDRFSAERLKGVDSTLKIQPAKLEDSAVYLCASSLAVRKPEAEQYFGPGTRLTVT.

This sequence joins TRBV7-6 and TRBJ2-7; 10 positions agree with TRBD1. Germline-derived CDR1 and CDR2 are SGHVS and FNYEAQ. J lost 6 bases, V lost 3 bases, and 11 bases had no gene match. The CDR3 runs to 16 residues. CDR3 DNA sequence: TGTGCCAGCAGCTTGAACACCGGGACAGGGGTCGGCGAGCAGTACTTC. It is translated as CASSLNTGTGVGEQYF.

The chain links TRBV6-1 to TRBJ2-1; TRBD1 matches at 9 bases. The germline gives CDR1 MNHNS, CDR2 SASEGT. Unmatched junction bases numbered 10, after V lost 6 bases and J lost 7 bases. The CDR3 consists of 15 residues. The CDR3 region has the DNA TGTGCCAGCAGAAGACAGGGGGACTCGAGAAATGAGCAGTTCTTC. Its translation: CASRRQGDSRNEQFF.

The V and J genes are TRBV6-5 and TRBJ1-2, with D possibly matching TRBD1 (5 bases). V gave up 7 bases and J gave up 8 bases, with 17 bases separating them. The CDR3 consists of 13 residues. Germline V lookup: CDR1 MNHEY, CDR2 SVGAGI. The DNA of the CDR3 is TGTGCCAGCAAACGGGGGGTGGAGTCGGGCTACACCTTC. This encodes CASKRGVESGYTF.

This sequence joins TRBV6-5 and TRBJ1-1; the D is unclear. The V gene lost 6 bases and the J gene lost 0 bases, with 11 bases spanning the gap. The CDR3 totals 14 residues. Germline lookup yields CDR1 MNHEY and CDR2 SVGAGI. The CDR3 is CASRGGFMNTEAFF. As DNA, the CDR3 is TGTGCCAGCAGGGGAGGGTTTATGAACACTGAAGCTTTCTTT.

The chain combines TRBV27 with TRBJ2-5; TRBD1 is a possible D gene (6 bases). CDR1 and CDR2 from the germline V gene are MNHEY and SMNVEV (reference sequence). This CDR3 is built from 13 residues. Trimming removed 5 bases at V and 2 bases at J, with 9 bases between. This CDR3 reads CASSPGQQETQYF. The DNA of the CDR3 is TGTGCCAGCAGTCCAGGACAGCAAGAGACCCAGTACTTC.

The genes are TRBV18 and TRBJ1-3; 8 nucleotides line up with TRBD1. Germline values: CDR1 KGHSH, CDR2 LQKENI. The CDR3 loop spans 14 amino acids. The junction had 2 bases not matched to a gene; V was cut back by 3 bases and J by 4 bases. The CDR3 spells CASSPDRAGNTIYF. In DNA form, the CDR3 reads TGTGCCAGCTCACCGGACAGGGCCGGAAACACCATATATTTT. The complete variable domain, with remaining parts taken from reference TRBV18 and TRBJ1-3, reads NAGVMQNPRHLVRRRGQEARLRCSPMKGHSHVYWYRQLPEEGLKFMVYLQKENIIDESGMPKERFSAEFPKEGPSILRIQQVVRGDSAAYFCASSPDRAGNTIYFGEGSWLTVV.

This clone occurred a few times. V and J are TRBV6-1 and TRBJ1-5, with TRBD1 matching 8 bases. The trim removed 5 bases at V and 5 bases at J, leaving 2 bases unmatched. The length of the CDR3 is 13 residues. Germline-derived CDR1 and CDR2 are MNHNS and SASEGT. The CDR3 DNA is TGTGCCAGCAGTACACAGGGGGATCAGCCCCAGCATTTT. Amino acid sequence: CASSTQGDQPQHF.